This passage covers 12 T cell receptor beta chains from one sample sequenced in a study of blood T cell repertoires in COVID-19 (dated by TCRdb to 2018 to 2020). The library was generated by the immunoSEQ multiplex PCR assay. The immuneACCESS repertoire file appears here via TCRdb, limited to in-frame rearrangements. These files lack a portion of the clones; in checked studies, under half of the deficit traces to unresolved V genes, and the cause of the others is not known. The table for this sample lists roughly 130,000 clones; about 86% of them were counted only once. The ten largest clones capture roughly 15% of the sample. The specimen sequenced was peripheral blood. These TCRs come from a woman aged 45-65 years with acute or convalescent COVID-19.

CDR3: CAISEGDIYGYTF. The CDR3 DNA reads TGTGCCATCAGTGAGGGGGACATCTATGGCTACACCTTC. The V gene is TRBV10-3, the J gene TRBJ1-2, with D possibly TRBD1 on 6 matching bases. Germline CDR1 and CDR2: ENHRY and SYGVKD. The CDR3 is 13 residues long. Deletions cut 2 bases from V and 4 bases from J, with 8 bases between.

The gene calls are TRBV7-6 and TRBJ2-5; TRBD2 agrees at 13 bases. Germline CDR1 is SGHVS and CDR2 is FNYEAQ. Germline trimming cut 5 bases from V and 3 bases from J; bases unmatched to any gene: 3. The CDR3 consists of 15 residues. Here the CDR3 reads CASSATSGGEETQYF. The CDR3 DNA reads TGTGCCAGCAGCGCCACTAGCGGGGGGGAAGAGACCCAGTACTTC.

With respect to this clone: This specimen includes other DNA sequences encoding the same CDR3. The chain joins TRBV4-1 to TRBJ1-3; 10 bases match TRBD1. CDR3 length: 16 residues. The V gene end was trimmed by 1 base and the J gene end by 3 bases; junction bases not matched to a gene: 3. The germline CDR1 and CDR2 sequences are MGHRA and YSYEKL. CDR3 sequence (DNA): TGCGCCAGCAGCCAAGGGACAGGGGGTTTTGGAAACACCATATATTTT. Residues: CASSQGTGGFGNTIYF.

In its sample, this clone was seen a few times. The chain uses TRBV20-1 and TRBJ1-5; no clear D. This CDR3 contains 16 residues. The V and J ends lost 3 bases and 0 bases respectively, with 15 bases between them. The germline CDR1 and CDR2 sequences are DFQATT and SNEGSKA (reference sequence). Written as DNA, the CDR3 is TGCAGTGCTAGTAGAGTGACAACTTTTAGCAATCAGCCCCAGCATTTT. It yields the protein CSASRVTTFSNQPQHF.

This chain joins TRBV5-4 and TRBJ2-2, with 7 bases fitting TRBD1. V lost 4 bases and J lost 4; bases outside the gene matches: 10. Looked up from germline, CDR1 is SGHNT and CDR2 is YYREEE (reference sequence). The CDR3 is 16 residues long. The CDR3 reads CASSKTGRGGTGELFF. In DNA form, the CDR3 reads TGTGCCAGCAGCAAGACAGGGAGAGGGGGCACCGGGGAGCTGTTTTTT.

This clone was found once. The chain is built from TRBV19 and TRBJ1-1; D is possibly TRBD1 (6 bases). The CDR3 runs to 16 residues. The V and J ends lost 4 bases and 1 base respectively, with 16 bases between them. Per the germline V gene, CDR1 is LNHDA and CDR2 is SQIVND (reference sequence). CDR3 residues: CASSTQTGPPNTEAFF. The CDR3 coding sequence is TGTGCCAGTAGTACACAGACAGGCCCCCCGAACACTGAAGCTTTCTTT.

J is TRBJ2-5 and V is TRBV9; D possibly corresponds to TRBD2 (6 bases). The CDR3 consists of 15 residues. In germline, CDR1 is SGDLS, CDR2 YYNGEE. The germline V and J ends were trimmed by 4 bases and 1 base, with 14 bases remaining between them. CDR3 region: CASSTSGVPQETQYF. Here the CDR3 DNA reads TGTGCCAGCAGCACATCGGGGGTGCCCCAAGAGACCCAGTACTTC.

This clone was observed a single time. In nucleotides, the CDR3 is TGCGCCAGCAGCACAGATATCCGGGACAGAACCTACGAGCAGTACTTC. This translates into CASSTDIRDRTYEQYF. The rearrangement joins TRBV5-1 to TRBJ2-7, with 7 bases that match TRBD1. CDR1 and CDR2 from the germline V gene are SGHRS and YFSETQ. The CDR3 runs to 16 residues. Losses at the gene ends were 4 bases for V and 2 bases for J; bases not matched to a gene: 12.

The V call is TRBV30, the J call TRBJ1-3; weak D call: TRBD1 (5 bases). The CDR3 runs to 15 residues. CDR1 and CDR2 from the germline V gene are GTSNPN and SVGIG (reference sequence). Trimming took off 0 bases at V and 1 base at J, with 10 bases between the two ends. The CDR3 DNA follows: TGTGCCTGGAGTGTACTGGGGGGGTCTGGAAACACCATATATTTT. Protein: CAWSVLGGSGNTIYF.

CDR3 bases: TGTGCCAGTAACCCTGGGGGCCCCGGGTTCCATGAGCAGTTCTTC. Translating it yields CASNPGGPGFHEQFF. The gene calls are TRBV19 and TRBJ2-1, with a tentative D call TRBD1 (6 bases). Germline V lookup: CDR1 LNHDA, CDR2 SQIVND (reference sequence). The V end was cut by 7 bases, the J end by 8 bases, with 21 bases between. The CDR3 contains 15 residues.

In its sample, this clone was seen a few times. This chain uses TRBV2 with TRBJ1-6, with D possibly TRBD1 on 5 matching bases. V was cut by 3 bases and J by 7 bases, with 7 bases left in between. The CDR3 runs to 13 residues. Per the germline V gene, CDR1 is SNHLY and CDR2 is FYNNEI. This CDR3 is CASSDRVNSPLHF. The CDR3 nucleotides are TGTGCCAGCAGTGACAGGGTCAATTCACCCCTCCACTTT.

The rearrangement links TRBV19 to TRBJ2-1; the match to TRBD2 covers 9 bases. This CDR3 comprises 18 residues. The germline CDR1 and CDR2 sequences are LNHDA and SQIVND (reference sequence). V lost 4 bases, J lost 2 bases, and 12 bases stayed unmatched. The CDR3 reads CASSRVSGGGGTYNEQFF. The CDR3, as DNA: TGTGCCAGTAGTAGAGTCTCAGGCGGGGGGGGCACCTACAATGAGCAGTTCTTC. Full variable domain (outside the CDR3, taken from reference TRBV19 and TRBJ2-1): DGGITQSPKYLFRKEGQNVTLSCEQNLNHDAMYWYRQDPGQGLRLIYYSQIVNDFQKGDIAEGYSVSREKKESFPLTVTSAQKNPTAFYLCASSRVSGGGGTYNEQFFGPGTRLTVL.